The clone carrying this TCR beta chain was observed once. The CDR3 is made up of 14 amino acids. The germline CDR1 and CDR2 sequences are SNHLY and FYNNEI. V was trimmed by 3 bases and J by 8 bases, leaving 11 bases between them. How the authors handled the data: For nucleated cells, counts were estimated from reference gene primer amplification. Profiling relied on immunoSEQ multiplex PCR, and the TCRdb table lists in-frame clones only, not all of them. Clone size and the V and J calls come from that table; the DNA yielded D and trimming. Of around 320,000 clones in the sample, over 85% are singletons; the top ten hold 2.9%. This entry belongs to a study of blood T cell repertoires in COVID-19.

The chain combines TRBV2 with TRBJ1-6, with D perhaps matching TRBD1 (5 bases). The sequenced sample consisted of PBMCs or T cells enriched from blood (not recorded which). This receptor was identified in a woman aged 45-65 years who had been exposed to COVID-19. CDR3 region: CASSEEGNYSPLHF. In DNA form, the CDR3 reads TGTGCCAGCAGTGAGGAGGGGAATTATTCACCCCTCCACTTT.